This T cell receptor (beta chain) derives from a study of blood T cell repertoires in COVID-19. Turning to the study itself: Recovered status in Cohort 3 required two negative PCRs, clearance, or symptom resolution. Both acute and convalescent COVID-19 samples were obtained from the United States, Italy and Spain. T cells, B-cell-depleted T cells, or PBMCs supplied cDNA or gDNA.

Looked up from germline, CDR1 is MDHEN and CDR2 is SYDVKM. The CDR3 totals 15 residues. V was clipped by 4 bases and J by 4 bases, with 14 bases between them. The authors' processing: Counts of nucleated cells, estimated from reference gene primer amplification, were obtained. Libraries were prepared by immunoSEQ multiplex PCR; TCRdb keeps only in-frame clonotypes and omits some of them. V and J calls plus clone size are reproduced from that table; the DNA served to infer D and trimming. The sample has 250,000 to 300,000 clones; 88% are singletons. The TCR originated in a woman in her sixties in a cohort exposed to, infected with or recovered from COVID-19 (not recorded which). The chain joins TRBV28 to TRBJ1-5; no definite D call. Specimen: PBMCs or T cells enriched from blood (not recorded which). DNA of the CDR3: TGTGCCAGCAGTTACCGGCCAGGACTGAATCAGCCCCAGCATTTT. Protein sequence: CASSYRPGLNQPQHF.